The 22 T cell receptor beta chains in this list originate from one sample, sequenced in a study of T cell responses to AZD1222 COVID-19 vaccine. The table came from immunoSEQ multiplex PCR; TCRdb's copy has only in-frame clones and leaves some out. Of approximately 120,000 clones listed, 90% to 95% were seen once; the top ten hold 4.5%. The starting material was peripheral blood, obtained on day 0 of AZD1222 vaccination. The receptors come from an adult in good health.

CDR3 in amino acids: CASSYLGQAVSEQYF. Here the CDR3 DNA reads TGTGCCAGCAGTTATCTGGGACAGGCGGTCTCCGAGCAGTACTTC. The chain is built from TRBV6-2 or TRBV6-3 and TRBJ2-7; 8 bases match TRBD1. J was trimmed by 6 bases and V by 3 bases; bases with no gene match: 10. Germline CDR1 is MNHEY and CDR2 is SVGEGT. The CDR3 sequence is 15 residues long.

The J gene is TRBJ1-3, the V gene TRBV19, with D perhaps matching TRBD1 (6 bases). The CDR3 consists of 15 residues. Trimming took 7 bases from V and 4 from J, leaving 17 bases between them. Germline V gene sequence: CDR1 LNHDA, CDR2 SQIVND (reference sequence). CDR3 bases: TGTGCCAGTAACGAGGCAGGGGCTAACGGAAACACCATATATTTT. It codes for CASNEAGANGNTIYF.

The CDR3 sequence: CASSVGLGETQYF. The CDR3 DNA is TGTGCCAGCAGCGTAGGCCTGGGGGAGACCCAGTACTTC. The chain carries TRBV9 and TRBJ2-5; D unclear. The CDR3 contains 13 residues. V dropped 0 bases and J dropped 5 bases, with 8 bases sitting between them. Looked up from germline, CDR1 is SGDLS and CDR2 is YYNGEE.

This rearrangement joins TRBV5-4 to TRBJ2-7; D is uncertain. V gave up 4 bases and J gave up 6 bases, with 14 bases separating them. Germline-derived CDR1 and CDR2 are SGHNT and YYREEE (reference sequence). The CDR3 has 13 residues. The CDR3 loop is CASSVSGLGEQYF. CDR3 in DNA: TGTGCCAGCAGCGTCTCGGGTCTGGGCGAGCAGTACTTC.

The V gene is TRBV5-6, the J gene TRBJ1-5; no clear D. This CDR3 has 15 amino acids. Germline CDR1 is SGHDT and CDR2 is YYEEEE. The V end was cut by 1 base, the J end by 1 base, with 9 bases between. The CDR3 DNA is TGTGCCAGCAGCTTGTTGGGAAGGAGCAATCAGCCCCAGCATTTT. Its protein product is CASSLLGRSNQPQHF.

The chain couples TRBV6-5 to TRBJ2-7, with 9 positions matching TRBD2. V shed 8 bases and J 2 bases; nucleotides not matched to a gene: 7. From germline, CDR1 is MNHEY and CDR2 SVGAGI. This CDR3 contains 14 residues. For the CDR3, the DNA is TGTGCCAGCGTTAATATAGCGGGAGCCTACGAGCAGTACTTC. Protein sequence: CASVNIAGAYEQYF.

This clone has only one observation. This rearrangement joins TRBV5-4 to TRBJ2-1; 7 bases are shared with TRBD2. The CDR3 runs 16 residues. Germline V gene lookup returns CDR1 SGHNT and CDR2 YYREEE (reference sequence). Losses at the gene ends were 0 bases for V and 8 bases for J; bases not matched to a gene: 11. The CDR3: CASSLEPGLREYEQFF. The DNA for the CDR3 is TGTGCCAGCAGCTTGGAGCCGGGACTAAGAGAGTATGAGCAGTTCTTC. Complete variable domain (other parts from reference TRBV5-4 and TRBJ2-1): ETGVTQSPTHLIKTRGQQVTLRCSSQSGHNTVSWYQQALGQGPQFIFQYYREEENGRGNFPPRFSGLQFPNYSSELNVNALELDDSALYLCASSLEPGLREYEQFFGPGTRLTVL.

The chain joins TRBV25-1 to TRBJ2-7; weak D call: TRBD2 (6 bases). Germline lookup yields CDR1 MGHDK and CDR2 SYGVNS. The CDR3 has 12 amino acids. V lost 10 bases and J 6 bases, leaving 16 bases between the germline ends. The CDR3 here is CATAGRLGEQYF. In DNA, the CDR3 is TGTGCCACCGCGGGGCGGTTAGGCGAGCAGTACTTC.

V usage is TRBV7-9 and J usage is TRBJ2-7, with a possible D match to TRBD1 (6 bases). V shed 5 bases and J shed 4 bases, with 15 bases lying between them. CDR3 length: 14 residues. Germline CDR1 and CDR2: SEHNR and FQNEAQ (reference sequence). CDR3 region: CASSDGARGYEQYF. For the CDR3, the DNA is TGTGCCAGCAGCGACGGGGCCAGGGGTTACGAGCAGTACTTC.

The chain is built from TRBV7-3 and TRBJ2-5; D is unclear. The V end lost 3 bases, the J end lost 2 bases, and 7 bases lay between the germline ends. The CDR3 consists of 13 residues. From germline, CDR1 is SGHTA and CDR2 FQGTGA. Written as DNA, the CDR3 is TGTGCCAGCAGCTTTAACCCACAAGAGACCCAGTACTTC. Protein: CASSFNPQETQYF.

The chain combines TRBV5-4 with TRBJ2-5; 13 nucleotides align to TRBD2. Germline CDR1 and CDR2: SGHNT and YYREEE (reference sequence). The CDR3 covers 17 residues. V lost 3 bases to trimming and J lost 5 bases; unmatched junction nucleotides: 10. Here the CDR3 DNA reads TGTGCCAGCAGCTCCGGGACTAGCGGGACTGGGCGGGAGACCCAGTACTTC. Residues: CASSSGTSGTGRETQYF.

The chain has TRBV2 and TRBJ2-5; TRBD2 agrees at 9 bases. With V trimmed by 8 bases and J by 7 bases, 5 bases remained unmatched. The CDR3 is 12 amino acids. Per germline, CDR1 SNHLY and CDR2 FYNNEI. CDR3 sequence reads: CASRTLAGTQYF. The CDR3 coding sequence is TGTGCCAGCCGAACACTAGCGGGGACCCAGTACTTC.

This clone was seen only a few times. This rearrangement joins TRBV6-5 to TRBJ2-7; 8 positions match TRBD1. The CDR3 is made up of 15 amino acids. With 4 bases clipped from V and 2 bases from J, the junction kept 7 bases outside the gene matches. The V gene's germline CDR1 is MNHEY and CDR2 SVGAGI. The CDR3 nucleotides read TGTGCCAGCAGTTTCACCGGGACAGGAGCCTACGAGCAGTACTTC. Its protein is CASSFTGTGAYEQYF.

This clone was seen a single time. The chain employs TRBV14 and TRBJ1-2, with D possibly matching TRBD1 (5 bases). The CDR3 consists of 13 residues. Germline lookup yields CDR1 SGHDN and CDR2 FVKESK. V was clipped by 4 bases and J by 5 bases, with 11 bases between them. CDR3 protein: CASSRTGGYGYTF. CDR3 bases: TGTGCCAGCAGCCGAACCGGGGGTTATGGCTACACCTTC.

J is TRBJ2-5 and V is TRBV4-2, with 9 bases lining up with TRBD2. The CDR3 is 18 amino acids. After removal of 0 bases from V and 1 base from J, the junction contained 9 bases not matched to a gene. The germline CDR1 and CDR2 sequences are LGHNA and YNFKEQ. The CDR3 sequence: CASSQEGTSGGLQETQYF. The CDR3 DNA reads as TGTGCCAGCAGCCAAGAAGGGACGAGCGGGGGGCTCCAAGAGACCCAGTACTTC.

The gene calls are TRBV5-1 and TRBJ2-2, with 7 positions matching TRBD2. Per the germline V gene, CDR1 is SGHRS and CDR2 is YFSETQ. V trimming: 3 bases; J trimming: 7 bases; junction bases outside the gene matches: 12. CDR3 size: 16 residues. This chain's CDR3 is CASSSLRLVAGGELFF. CDR3 sequence (DNA): TGCGCCAGCAGCTCCCTCAGACTAGTAGCGGGCGGGGAGCTGTTTTTT. Full variable domain (outside the CDR3, taken from reference TRBV5-1 and TRBJ2-2): KAGVTQTPRYLIKTRGQQVTLSCSPISGHRSVSWYQQTPGQGLQFLFEYFSETQRNKGNFPGRFSGRQFSNSRSEMNVSTLELGDSALYLCASSSLRLVAGGELFFGEGSRLTVL.

V usage is TRBV7-2 and J usage is TRBJ1-5; 8 nucleotides agree with TRBD1. Germline assignment: CDR1 SGHTA and CDR2 FQGNSA. The CDR3 has 13 residues. V gave up 8 bases and J gave up 2 bases; unmatched junction bases: 2. CDR3 loop: CASSGQGNQPQHF. The CDR3 nucleotides are TGTGCCAGCTCGGGACAGGGCAATCAGCCCCAGCATTTT.

This clone was picked up one time. The chain combines TRBV27 with TRBJ1-6, with a weak D call TRBD1 (5 bases). Germline values: CDR1 MNHEY, CDR2 SMNVEV (reference sequence). V lost 5 bases and J 8 bases, leaving 7 bases between the germline ends. This CDR3 comprises 12 residues. CDR3 sequence (DNA): TGTGCCAGCAGTCGACAGTATTCACCCCTCCACTTT. Its protein is CASSRQYSPLHF.

V usage is TRBV3-1 (or the pseudogene TRBV3-2) and J usage is TRBJ1-6; a possible D gene is TRBD1 (5 bases). Germline lookup yields CDR1 LGHDT and CDR2 YNNKEL (reference sequence). The CDR3 runs to 13 residues. V was clipped by 4 bases and J by 10 bases, with 11 bases between them. CDR3 sequence: CASSRGVVSPLHF. CDR3 bases: TGTGCCAGCAGCCGAGGGGTCGTGTCACCCCTCCACTTT.

This chain uses TRBV25-1 with TRBJ2-7; D is unclear. CDR3 size: 14 residues. Germline CDR1 and CDR2: MGHDK and SYGVNS. V was pared by 6 bases and J by 0 bases, with 12 bases between. CDR3 loop: CASSDTNPSYEQYF. The CDR3 DNA reads as TGTGCCAGCAGCGACACAAACCCCTCCTACGAGCAGTACTTC.

The chain uses TRBV28 and TRBJ2-4; weak D call: TRBD1 (5 bases). CDR1 MDHEN and CDR2 SYDVKM come from the germline V gene. The CDR3 is made up of 12 amino acids. V lost 2 bases to trimming and J lost 9 bases, with 8 bases between them. The CDR3 region is CASSLGQGIQYF. CDR3 bases: TGTGCCAGCAGTTTAGGGCAGGGCATTCAGTACTTC. The full variable domain, its missing parts supplied by reference TRBV28 and TRBJ2-4, is DVKVTQSSRYLVKRTGEKVFLECVQDMDHENMFWYRQDPGLGLRLIYFSYDVKMKEKGDIPEGYSVSREKKERFSLILESASTNQTSMYLCASSLGQGIQYFGAGTRLSVL.

The gene calls are TRBV24-1 and TRBJ2-3; tentatively, D is TRBD2 (5 bases). CDR1 and CDR2 from the germline V gene are KGHDR and SFDVKD. The V end was cut by 7 bases, the J end by 6 bases, with 13 bases between. This CDR3 spans 13 amino acids. The CDR3 nucleotides are TGTGCCACCAGCATAGGGAGTGGGGATACGCAGTATTTT. It translates to CATSIGSGDTQYF.